This TCR beta chain came from a study of blood T cell repertoires in COVID-19. Background on the study: Donors in the United States, Italy and Spain gave samples during acute or convalescent COVID-19.

V was shortened by 2 bases and J by 0 bases, with 14 bases between the two germline ends. This CDR3 comprises 16 residues. Looked up from germline, CDR1 is MNHEY and CDR2 is SVGAGI. As originally analysed: Reference gene primer amplification gave estimated nucleated cell counts. The data were produced by immunoSEQ multiplex PCR, yet TCRdb's version contains in-frame clones alone and is incomplete. V and J calls and clone size come straight from that table; D and trimming were deduced from the DNA. Here the sample spans about 100,000 clones, about nine tenths being singletons. The specimen was peripheral blood. The chain joins TRBV6-5 to TRBJ2-7; D is uncertain. The receptor was derived from a man aged 50 to 60 with active COVID-19. The DNA for the CDR3 is TGTGCCAGCAGTTACGGCAGGCCTAAAAGCTCCTACGAGCAGTACTTC. Translated: CASSYGRPKSSYEQYF.